This T cell receptor beta chain emerged from a study of vaccination effects on CD4 cells after COVID-19. Whole-study context: Vaccination of participants consisted of two doses of either the BNT162b2 or mRNA-1273 vaccine.

Profiling relied on immunoSEQ multiplex PCR, and the TCRdb table lists in-frame clones only, not all of them. The sample includes 25,000 to 30,000 clones, more than 70% of them seen just once. Notes on this clone: Its antigen is still unknown.

CD4+ T cells specific for antigen were expanded with viral peptide pools by the ViraFEST assay before sequencing. After roughly 10 days in culture, the CD4+ T cells were isolated. Neither prior SARS-CoV-2 infection nor positive nucleocapsid antibodies were present in the vaccine recipients. Wells each received more than 1.5 million PBMC, cultured with approximately 9.1 IU/ml IL-2 and about 10 ug/ml peptides. CDR1 is LNHDA, CDR2 SQIVND, per germline (reference sequence). This CDR3 spans 16 amino acids. V gave up 6 bases and J gave up 3 bases; unmatched junction bases: 10. The chain has TRBV19 and TRBJ1-4, with TRBD1 identical over 7 bases. The sample in question was CD4+ T cells from PBMCs cultured with SARS-CoV-2 spike peptides, obtained before COVID-19 vaccination. This clonotype was obtained from a human donor who received a COVID-19 vaccine. The CDR3 loop reads CASSETRTGANEKLFF. The CDR3 DNA reads as TGTGCCAGTAGCGAAACCCGGACAGGCGCTAATGAAAAACTGTTTTTT.